One and the same sample provided the 18 T cell receptor beta chains below, sequenced in a study of OX40 agonist ivuxolimab in advanced cancers. Clones were read by immunoSEQ multiplex PCR, and TCRdb kept only the in-frame ones, dropping some. Among 22,000 or so clones listed, 85% to 90% were seen once. The material was CD4+ or CD8+ T cells sorted from blood, obtained in a trial of the OX40 agonist ivuxolimab. Receptors originate from an adult with an advanced solid tumor such as melanoma, head and neck, liver or kidney cancer.

The rearrangement links TRBV9 to TRBJ2-3; a possible D gene is TRBD1 (6 bases). Germline CDR1 SGDLS, CDR2 YYNGEE. Trimming pared 3 bases from V and 6 bases from J, leaving 8 bases between. This CDR3 is built from 12 residues. Written as DNA, the CDR3 is TGTGCCAGCAGCGGTGACAGGGATACGCAGTATTTT. It specifies CASSGDRDTQYF.

J is TRBJ2-3 and V is TRBV5-1; TRBD2 matches at 11 bases. J gave up 0 bases and V 3 bases, and 0 bases lay outside the gene matches. Germline CDR1 and CDR2: SGHRS and YFSETQ. The CDR3 spans 15 residues. The CDR3 nucleotides read TGCGCCAGCAGCTGGACTAGCGGGAGCACAGATACGCAGTATTTT. Translating gives CASSWTSGSTDTQYF.

The chain uses TRBV28 and TRBJ2-1; D is unresolved. Trimming removed 3 bases from V and 9 bases from J, with 21 bases in between. Looked up from germline, CDR1 is MDHEN and CDR2 is SYDVKM. The CDR3 length is 16 residues. Written as DNA, the CDR3 is TGTGCCAGCAGTTTTATAAAGGTGAAGGGCCTGGGTGAGCAGTTCTTC. Translated: CASSFIKVKGLGEQFF.

This rearrangement joins TRBV29-1 to TRBJ2-2, with D perhaps TRBD1 or TRBD2 (5 bases each). The CDR3 totals 13 residues. CDR1 is SQVTM, CDR2 ANQGSEA, per germline. The V gene lost 5 bases and the J gene lost 2 bases, with 9 bases spanning the gap. The CDR3 loop reads CSVSGDNTGELFF. The CDR3 DNA is TGCAGCGTTTCCGGGGACAACACCGGGGAGCTGTTTTTT.

The chain carries TRBV11-2 and TRBJ2-7; D may be TRBD1 (5 bases). Germline V gives CDR1 SGHAT, CDR2 FQNNGV. V was clipped by 4 bases and J by 0 bases, with 13 bases between them. The CDR3 runs to 15 residues. Written as DNA, the CDR3 is TGTGCCAGCAGCTATACCTCGACAGACTCCTACGAGCAGTACTTC. Residues: CASSYTSTDSYEQYF.

The rearrangement uses TRBV9 and TRBJ2-3, with TRBD2 as a possible D gene (7 bases). V lost 2 bases, J lost 2 bases, and 9 bases lay in between. There are 14 residues in the CDR3. Germline loops: CDR1 SGDLS, CDR2 YYNGEE. The CDR3 protein is CASSVAGATDTQYF. CDR3 nucleotide sequence: TGTGCCAGCAGCGTCGCGGGGGCCACAGATACGCAGTATTTT.

V and J are TRBV27 and TRBJ1-1, with TRBD1 identical over 7 bases. In germline, CDR1 is MNHEY, CDR2 SMNVEV (reference sequence). The CDR3 consists of 12 residues. V trimming: 9 bases; J trimming: 4 bases; junction bases outside the gene matches: 5. The CDR3 sequence is CASQGGGTEAFF. The CDR3 coding sequence is TGTGCCAGTCAGGGGGGGGGCACTGAAGCTTTCTTT.

V and J are TRBV7-9 and TRBJ2-1; 9 bases agree with TRBD2. The CDR3 sequence is 13 residues long. The V gene's germline CDR1 is SEHNR and CDR2 FQNEAQ (reference sequence). Trimming cost V 5 bases and J 9 bases; bases outside gene matches: 5. The CDR3 coding sequence is TGTGCCAGCAGCCCGGGACTAGCAATTGAGCAGTTCTTC. Translated: CASSPGLAIEQFF.

The V call is TRBV2, the J call TRBJ1-5; no definite D call. Per germline, CDR1 SNHLY and CDR2 FYNNEI. The CDR3 has 11 amino acids. Trimming pared 6 bases from V and 3 bases from J, leaving 3 bases between. This CDR3 is CASRLNQPQHF. In DNA, the CDR3 is TGTGCCAGCAGACTCAATCAGCCCCAGCATTTT.

The chain employs TRBV7-6 and TRBJ2-7, with 7 bases matching TRBD1. Germline CDR1 SGHVS, CDR2 FNYEAQ. Trimming at V came to 5 bases and at J to 1 base, leaving 11 bases not matched to a gene. The CDR3 is 16 amino acids. The CDR3, as DNA: TGTGCCAGCAGCCCGAACAACAGGGGACCGTCCTACGAGCAGTACTTC. Its translation is CASSPNNRGPSYEQYF.

In DNA form, the CDR3 reads TGTGCCAGCAGGGACTACCCTCACGCGAGCCAGCCCCAGCATTTT. It specifies CASRDYPHASQPQHF. J is TRBJ1-5 and V is TRBV28; D is uncertain. From germline, CDR1 is MDHEN and CDR2 SYDVKM. The CDR3 sequence is 15 residues long. The V end was cut by 6 bases, the J end by 7 bases, with 19 bases between.

The chain uses TRBV5-4 and TRBJ1-1; no definite D call. Trimming cost V 1 base and J 2 bases, with 9 bases left between them. CDR3 length equals 14 residues. Per the germline V gene, CDR1 is SGHNT and CDR2 is YYREEE (reference sequence). The CDR3 sequence: CASSLLGVNTEAFF. The CDR3, as DNA: TGTGCCAGCAGCTTGCTTGGCGTCAACACTGAAGCTTTCTTT.

By sample fraction, this clone is medium-sized. The chain uses TRBV5-4 and TRBJ1-1; no definite D call. V lost 1 base and J 7 bases, leaving 11 bases between the germline ends. Germline CDR1 is SGHNT and CDR2 is YYREEE (reference sequence). This CDR3 has 13 residues. This CDR3 reads CASSLKGKSEAFF. Written as DNA, the CDR3 is TGTGCCAGCAGCTTGAAAGGCAAAAGTGAAGCTTTCTTT.

This clone was picked up one time. The genes are TRBV19 and TRBJ2-1; 7 bases align to TRBD2. Trimming at V came to 3 bases and at J to 9 bases, leaving 8 bases not matched to a gene. Germline V CDR1 and CDR2: LNHDA, SQIVND (reference sequence). The CDR3 spans 14 residues. Written as DNA, the CDR3 is TGTGCCAGTAGTATTTGGGGGGGAGATGGTGAGCAGTTCTTC. Encoded protein: CASSIWGGDGEQFF.

The V and J genes are TRBV5-1 and TRBJ2-3; 9 positions match TRBD1. V was pared by 0 bases and J by 4 bases, with 3 bases of the junction left unmatched. Germline CDR1 SGHRS, CDR2 YFSETQ. This CDR3 has 15 residues. The CDR3 reads CASSLGNRGPDTQYF. The DNA of the CDR3 is TGCGCCAGCAGCTTGGGAAACAGGGGGCCAGATACGCAGTATTTT.

The chain is built from TRBV6-5 and TRBJ2-7; 8 bases fit TRBD2. The length of the CDR3 is 13 residues. The trim removed 0 bases at V and 13 bases at J, leaving 8 bases unmatched. From germline, CDR1 is MNHEY and CDR2 SVGAGI. This chain's CDR3 is CASSYSRGGEYYF. In nucleotides, the CDR3 is TGTGCCAGCAGTTACTCCCGGGGGGGCGAGTACTACTTC.

The V call is TRBV6-1, the J call TRBJ1-5; 7 bases match TRBD1. The CDR3 covers 14 residues. J lost 0 bases, V lost 5 bases, and 1 base had no gene match. Germline CDR1 reads MNHNS; CDR2 reads SASEGT. The CDR3 sequence is CASSWTGSNQPQHF. Written as DNA, the CDR3 is TGTGCCAGCAGTTGGACAGGTAGCAATCAGCCCCAGCATTTT.

This clone was found a few times. V and J are TRBV28 and TRBJ2-7; 10 bases align to TRBD1. The V gene end was trimmed by 6 bases and the J gene end by 3 bases; junction bases not matched to a gene: 5. Germline CDR1 and CDR2: MDHEN and SYDVKM. The CDR3 has 14 residues. The CDR3 is CASSPTGGDYEQYF. The CDR3 nucleotides read TGTGCCAGCAGCCCGACAGGGGGCGACTACGAGCAGTACTTC.